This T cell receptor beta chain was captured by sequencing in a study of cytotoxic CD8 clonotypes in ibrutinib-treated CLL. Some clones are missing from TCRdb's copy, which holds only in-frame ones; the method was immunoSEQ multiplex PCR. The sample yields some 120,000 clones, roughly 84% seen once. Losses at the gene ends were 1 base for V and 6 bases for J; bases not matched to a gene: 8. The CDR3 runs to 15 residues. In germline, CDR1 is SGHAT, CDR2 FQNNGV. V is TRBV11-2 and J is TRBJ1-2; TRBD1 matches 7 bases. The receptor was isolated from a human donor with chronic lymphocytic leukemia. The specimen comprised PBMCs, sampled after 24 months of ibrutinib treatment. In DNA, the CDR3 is TGTGCCAGCAGCTTAGCCGGGACAGCCGTAGATGGCTACACCTTC. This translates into CASSLAGTAVDGYTF.